This TCR beta chain came from a study of OX40 agonist ivuxolimab in advanced cancers. Regarding the study in general: Ivuxolimab, which targeted the costimulatory receptor OX40 (CD134), was an agonistic, fully human IgG2 monoclonal antibody. In the dose-escalation cohort, approximately 82% of patients were male, and the mean age was about 55 years, with a range of 23 to 79. The purpose of peripheral TCRbeta sequencing was to test whether ivuxolimab changed TCR sequence diversity and led to clonal T-cell expansion. The monotherapy dose-escalation portion (N = 52 patients) of the phase I ivuxolimab trial is reported in the paper. Prior anti-PD-1, anti-PD-L1 or anti-CTLA-4 therapy was permitted, and roughly two fifths of dose-escalation patients had received checkpoint inhibitors. Partial responses were achieved by three dose-escalation patients, of whom one had hepatocellular carcinoma and two had cutaneous melanoma. Of the approximately 54 patients in dose escalation, 19 had hepatocellular carcinoma, some 15 had melanoma, 9 had renal cell carcinoma and 9 had head and neck cancer. Intravenous ivuxolimab was administered to patients every 2 weeks at six dose levels: 0.01, 0.1, 0.3, 1.5, 3 and 10 mg/kg. Paper-wide results and their limitations: At doses from 0.1 to 3.0 mg/kg, clonal expansion was seen in both CD4+ and CD8+ blood T cells between baseline and week 6. On average, CD8+ T cells showed more expanded clones than CD4+ T cells after ivuxolimab. Which antigens the clonally expanded peripheral T cells were specific for was not determined. In the 0.1-3.0 mg/kg groups, partial responders had among the lowest normalized peripheral clonal expansion, particularly in CD8+ T cells. Low levels of normalized T-cell clonal expansion were also seen in some nonresponding patients.

In the case of this clone: The antigen it binds to is not known. There are no base qualities to consult, and no much larger clone falls within one base.

Patients with autoimmune disease history or receiving systemic immunosuppression were excluded from the trial. Peripheral blood for TCR sequencing was collected from all dose cohorts at baseline, on cycle 4 day 1, and on cycle 7 day 1. Samples were obtained from an open-label, multicenter, first-in-human phase I dose-escalation trial of ivuxolimab. The trial enrolled adults with locally advanced or metastatic head and neck squamous cell, hepatocellular, melanoma or renal cell carcinoma. Before TCR sequencing, CD4+ T cells and CD8+ T cells were sorted from peripheral blood as separate populations. V drops 3 bases and J drops 11 bases, leaving 13 bases in between. The CDR3 sequence holds 12 residues, the cysteine and phenylalanine included. Of all the DNA, just the CDR3 is kept, 36 bases in frame from base 1. CDR1 and CDR2 are read off the germline V gene as SNHLY and FYNNEI. Genomic DNA was isolated from the sorted cells so that the TCRbeta CDR3 region could be sequenced. TCRbeta CDR3 regions were sequenced using the immunoSEQ Assay. The table comes from immuneACCESS by way of TCRdb, which keeps in-frame sequences with V and J called. Part of the clones is missing from these tables; in studies checked, under half for an unresolved V gene and the rest for unknown reasons. For this sample the table gives roughly 56,000 clones, of which 70% to 85% were detected only once. The ten largest clones represent roughly 1.6% of the sample.

This TCR was sampled from an adult with an advanced solid tumor such as melanoma, head and neck, liver or kidney cancer. The input for sequencing was CD4+ or CD8+ T cells sorted from blood, taken in a trial of the OX40 agonist ivuxolimab. This chain is built from TRBV2 and TRBJ1-1; possibly the D gene is TRBD1, per 5 matching bases. CDR3 protein: CASSEGTSWAFF. In nucleotide form, the sequence is TGTGCCAGCAGTGAGGGGACTTCTTGGGCTTTCTTT.